This T cell receptor beta chain was profiled in a study of blood T cell repertoires in COVID-19. Study at large: The United States, Italy and Spain were the sources of the acute and convalescent COVID-19 samples. In each case, the material was cDNA or gDNA derived from T cells, B-cell-depleted T cells, or PBMCs.

CDR1 is MNHEY, CDR2 SVGEGT, per germline. The CDR3 has 14 amino acids. V was pared by 2 bases and J by 4 bases, with 12 bases between. Source study methods: Counts of nucleated cells, estimated from reference gene primer amplification, were obtained. Method: immunoSEQ multiplex PCR; TCRdb's copy keeps in-frame clones and lacks some. That table is the source of V, J and clone size, and D and trimming were worked out from the DNA. The sample consists of 65,000 to 85,000 clones, approximately 89% of them appearing once. The receptor comes from a human donor in a cohort sampled during active COVID-19. Material: peripheral blood. The V gene is TRBV6-2 or TRBV6-3, the J gene TRBJ2-7; a weak D match, TRBD1 (5 bases). The CDR3 is CASSYRTSFYEQYF. CDR3 nucleotides: TGTGCCAGCAGTTACCGGACAAGCTTTTACGAGCAGTACTTC.